This TCR beta chain comes out of a study of T cells in Graves' hyperthyroidism and ophthalmopathy. Amplification of TCR beta CDR3 regions was performed using RNA transcripts as template. TCR CDR3 regions were first amplified by RT-PCR with HTBI primers. Via MiXCR, TCRdb re-called the multiplex PCR reads, giving one row per CDR3 protein. Of fewer than 450,000 distinct CDR3 sequences in the sample, about 17% are singletons; the top ten hold 30% to 35%. This clonotype has only one observation. Being one base from a much bigger clone, this may be a read error. Germline CDR1 SGHDT, CDR2 YYEEEE. This CDR3 has 15 residues.

The sequence was obtained from a woman aged 30 to 39 with Graves' hyperthyroidism that later progressed to Graves' ophthalmopathy. Specimen: blood. The rearrangement uses TRBV5-6 and TRBJ2-1; D unclear. CDR3 DNA: TGTGCCAGCAACCATGTCCTTGGTTCCTGCAATGAGCAGTTCTTC. Translated, it gives CASNHVLGSCNEQFF. The variable domain in full, completed from reference TRBV5-6 and TRBJ2-1, reads DAGVTQSPTHLIKTRGQQVTLRCSPKSGHDTVSWYQQALGQGPQFIFQYYEEEERQRGNFPDRFSGHQFPNYSSELNVNALLLGDSALYLCASNHVLGSCNEQFFGPGTRLTVL.